The source of this T cell receptor beta chain is a study of CD8+ T cells in alopecia areata. The overall study: Treated patients were given oral tofacitinib, which was dosed at 5 to 10 mg twice daily.

In germline, CDR1 is GTSNPN, CDR2 SVGIG (reference sequence). The V gene lost 0 bases and the J gene lost 5 bases, with 19 bases spanning the gap. This CDR3 has 16 amino acids. It was cDNA, reverse transcribed from extracted RNA, that served as the sequencing template. Repertoires were generated with immunoSEQ multiplex PCR, while TCRdb's copy carries only in-frame clones and drops some. The data contain about 200,000 clones, around three fifths of them singletons. Concerning this clone: Its antigen is as yet unknown.

The treatment here: oral pan-JAK inhibitor, 5-10 mg twice daily. Alopecia areata patients gave lesional scalp punch biopsies and peripheral blood samples. Regarding the study as a whole: Tofacitinib produced a significant decrease in scalp clonality and in expanded CD8+ clones among the top 100. A great number of expanded lesional clones endured in scalp and blood during tofacitinib.

Sequencing used CD4+ T cells sorted from blood, obtained at week 49, from a patient treated with tofacitinib. The rearrangement uses TRBV30 and TRBJ1-1, with D possibly being TRBD1 (5 bases). This TCR came from a human donor with alopecia areata. The CDR3 coding sequence is TGTGCCTGGAGTGTACGTATTAGGGCGAAGGGGACTGAAGCTTTCTTT. It encodes CAWSVRIRAKGTEAFF.